These 17 T cell receptor beta chains were all obtained from the same sample, sequenced in a study of blood T cell repertoires in COVID-19. Libraries were prepared by immunoSEQ multiplex PCR; TCRdb keeps only in-frame clonotypes and omits some of them. The sample lists over 250,000 clones, approximately 88% occurring once. The sample taken for sequencing was peripheral blood. These receptors all come from a man aged 50-60 years with acute or convalescent COVID-19.

The chain has TRBV3-1 (or the pseudogene TRBV3-2) and TRBJ1-1, with 7 bases fitting TRBD1. There are 14 residues in the CDR3. CDR1 LGHDT and CDR2 YNNKEL come from the germline V gene (reference sequence). Trimming cost V 1 base and J 8 bases; bases outside gene matches: 7. CDR3 loop: CASSQGGTGAEAFF. CDR3 bases: TGTGCCAGCAGCCAAGGGGGAACAGGGGCGGAAGCTTTCTTT.

This chain joins TRBV5-1 and TRBJ1-1; 7 nucleotides agree with TRBD1. Trimming took 3 bases from V and 5 from J; bases not matched to a gene: 10. The CDR3 contains 15 residues. Germline lookup yields CDR1 SGHRS and CDR2 YFSETQ. The CDR3 here is CASSYTGAAGTEAFF. The DNA of the CDR3 is TGCGCCAGCAGCTATACAGGGGCCGCTGGGACTGAAGCTTTCTTT.

The V call is TRBV6-2 or TRBV6-3, the J call TRBJ2-1, with 10 bases lining up with TRBD1. Per germline, CDR1 MNHEY and CDR2 SVGEGT. The CDR3 spans 14 residues. The J segment lost 9 bases and the V segment lost 5 bases, leaving 7 bases of the junction unmatched. The CDR3 nucleotides are TGTGCCAGCAGTGGACAGGGGGTTGTTGGTGAGCAGTTCTTC. Its protein product is CASSGQGVVGEQFF.

This clone was detected only once. V usage is TRBV12-5 and J usage is TRBJ2-6; D gene uncertain. V was shortened by 0 bases and J by 4 bases, with 7 bases between the two germline ends. The CDR3 has 15 amino acids. CDR1 LGHNT and CDR2 FRNRAP come from the germline V gene. CDR3 loop: CASGLVSLGANVLTF. The CDR3 DNA follows: TGTGCTAGTGGTTTGGTTAGTCTAGGGGCCAACGTCCTGACTTTC. Based on the CDR3 plus reference TRBV12-5 and TRBJ2-6, the full variable domain is DARVTQTPRHKVTEMGQEVTMRCQPILGHNTVFWYRQTMMQGLELLAYFRNRAPLDDSGMPKDRFSAEMPDATLATLKIQPSEPRDSAVYFCASGLVSLGANVLTFGAGSRLTVL.

The chain links TRBV10-3 to TRBJ2-4; 10 bases agree with TRBD1. V shed 6 bases, J shed 9 bases, and the junction held 11 bases outside the gene matches. CDR1 and CDR2 from the germline V gene are ENHRY and SYGVKD. The CDR3 covers 15 residues. The CDR3 region is CAISPGDRGVGIQYF. In DNA, the CDR3 is TGTGCCATCAGCCCCGGGGACAGGGGTGTTGGCATTCAGTACTTC.

The table lists this clone with a count of one. The genes are TRBV6-5 and TRBJ1-1, with TRBD1 identical over 7 bases. In germline, CDR1 is MNHEY, CDR2 SVGAGI. J gave up 12 bases and V 6 bases, and 13 bases lay outside the gene matches. This CDR3 comprises 13 residues. CDR3 nucleotide sequence: TGTGCCAGCAGACCTCCGGGACAGAAAAAACCTTTCTTT. Protein: CASRPPGQKKPFF.

This chain links TRBV7-9 with TRBJ2-7; D may be TRBD2 (6 bases). Germline V gene sequence: CDR1 SEHNR, CDR2 FQNEAQ (reference sequence). The CDR3 is 15 residues long. The V and J ends lost 2 bases and 2 bases respectively, with 13 bases between them. In DNA, the CDR3 is TGTGCCAGCAGCTTAATCGACGGAGGGACCTACGAGCAGTACTTC. This encodes CASSLIDGGTYEQYF.

The chain couples TRBV18 to TRBJ2-2; D might be TRBD2 (5 bases). This CDR3 spans 16 amino acids. Germline values: CDR1 KGHSH, CDR2 LQKENI. V lost 2 bases to trimming and J lost 4 bases, with 14 bases between them. CDR3 loop: CASSPDPPGSTGELFF. The DNA of the CDR3 is TGTGCCAGCTCACCAGATCCTCCGGGGTCCACCGGGGAGCTGTTTTTT.

This clone was found once. The chain carries TRBV7-9 and TRBJ2-1; the match to TRBD1 covers 7 bases. The germline gives CDR1 SEHNR, CDR2 FQNEAQ (reference sequence). The CDR3 extends over 15 amino acids. V shed 5 bases, J shed 0 bases, and the junction held 4 bases outside the gene matches. CDR3 coding DNA: TGTGCCAGCAGCCACCGGGACAGCTCCTACAATGAGCAGTTCTTC. It encodes CASSHRDSSYNEQFF.

The chain joins TRBV3-1 (or the pseudogene TRBV3-2) to TRBJ1-1; D gene unclear. The V and J ends lost 5 bases and 4 bases respectively, with 14 bases between them. The CDR3 totals 14 residues. CDR1 LGHDT and CDR2 YNNKEL come from the germline V gene (reference sequence). The CDR3: CASSSGPAGTEAFF. DNA for the CDR3: TGTGCCAGCAGCTCCGGTCCGGCGGGCACTGAAGCTTTCTTT.

In DNA, the CDR3 is TGTGCCAGCAGCTTGGCCGGACAGGGTGGCGGCTACACCTTC. Translated: CASSLAGQGGGYTF. The chain is built from TRBV5-5 and TRBJ1-2; 8 bases map to TRBD1. The CDR3 is 14 residues long. Germline V lookup: CDR1 SGHKS, CDR2 YYEKEE (reference sequence). Unmatched junction bases numbered 6, after V lost 0 bases and J lost 8 bases.

The rearrangement joins TRBV5-4 to TRBJ2-7; TRBD1 agrees at 8 bases. After removal of 4 bases from V and 3 bases from J, the junction contained 3 bases not matched to a gene. Germline CDR1 SGHNT, CDR2 YYREEE (reference sequence). The CDR3 has 13 residues. This CDR3 is CASSEDRDYEQYF. In DNA, the CDR3 is TGTGCCAGCAGCGAGGACAGGGACTACGAGCAGTACTTC.

V usage is TRBV2 and J usage is TRBJ2-3; TRBD2 agrees at 14 bases. This CDR3 spans 15 amino acids. V was clipped by 4 bases and J by 6 bases; unmatched bases: 3. Germline CDR1 SNHLY, CDR2 FYNNEI. The CDR3 loop reads CASSATSGGADTQYF. In DNA, the CDR3 is TGTGCCAGCAGTGCGACTAGCGGGGGGGCGGATACGCAGTATTTT.

The chain uses TRBV6-5 and TRBJ2-1, with 10 bases identical to TRBD2. The CDR3 covers 16 residues. From germline, CDR1 is MNHEY and CDR2 SVGAGI. The ends lost 0 bases at V and 7 bases at J; junction bases unmatched: 6. The CDR3 protein is CASSYSGTSVSNEQFF. The CDR3 DNA is TGTGCCAGCAGTTACTCAGGGACTAGCGTCTCGAATGAGCAGTTCTTC.

The chain couples TRBV27 to TRBJ1-3; 8 bases are shared with TRBD1. Germline V gene sequence: CDR1 MNHEY, CDR2 SMNVEV (reference sequence). This CDR3 region has 17 residues. Trimming removed 5 bases from V and 0 bases from J; junction bases left unmatched: 9. CDR3: CASSTIGTGYSGNTIYF. The CDR3 DNA sequence: TGTGCCAGCAGTACTATCGGGACAGGTTACTCTGGAAACACCATATATTTT.

The V and J genes are TRBV3-1 (or the pseudogene TRBV3-2) and TRBJ1-1; TRBD1 agrees at 9 bases. This CDR3 region has 14 residues. The V and J ends lost 6 bases and 11 bases, in that order; junction bases with no gene match: 13. The V gene's germline CDR1 is LGHDT and CDR2 YNNKEL (reference sequence). The CDR3 DNA reads as TGTGCCAGCAGTCCAATGGGACAGGGAGAAAGGGCTTTCTTT. This sequence encodes CASSPMGQGERAFF.

The gene calls are TRBV9 and TRBJ2-4, with D tentatively TRBD1 (6 bases). The CDR3 runs 15 residues. The ends were cut back, 3 bases at V and 7 bases at J, with 17 bases in the middle. In germline, CDR1 is SGDLS, CDR2 YYNGEE. The CDR3: CASSAPEGHGNIQYF. The CDR3 nucleotides read TGTGCCAGCAGCGCCCCCGAGGGACACGGGAACATTCAGTACTTC.